These T cell receptor beta chains were read from a single sample in a study of PD-1 blockade in classical Hodgkin lymphoma. Libraries were prepared by immunoSEQ multiplex PCR; TCRdb keeps only in-frame clonotypes and omits some of them. In the table there are some 1,600 clones, under 90% of which are singletons. The starting material was CD8+ T cells from blood, obtained at baseline. These TCRs come from a human donor with classical Hodgkin lymphoma. CDR3s include the opening cysteine and the closing phenylalanine or tryptophan. A D gene is named only where the DNA matches it firmly.

TRBV7-9,-,TRBJ1-4,CASIPNEGGREKLFF,TGTGCCAGCATCCCCAATGAGGGGGGACGGGAAAAACTGTTTTTT
TRBV7-9,-,TRBJ1-3,CASSSRGKGNTIYF,TGTGCCAGCAGCAGCCGGGGAAAAGGAAACACCATATATTTT
TRBV27,-,TRBJ2-1,CASRHPGGYEQFF,TGTGCCAGCAGGCACCCCGGCGGCTATGAGCAGTTCTTC
TRBV5-1,-,TRBJ2-7,CASSWGPLYEQYF,TGCGCCAGCAGCTGGGGACCCCTCTACGAGCAGTACTTC
TRBV29-1,-,TRBJ2-3,CSLYPLSDTQYF,TGCAGCCTCTACCCCTTATCAGATACGCAGTATTTT
TRBV27,TRBD1,TRBJ1-5,CASSLGAGGDYQPQHF,TGTGCCAGCAGTTTGGGGGCAGGGGGCGACTATCAGCCCCAGCATTTT
TRBV2,-,TRBJ2-3,CASSEWGASTDTQYF,TGTGCCAGCAGTGAATGGGGGGCCAGCACAGATACGCAGTATTTT
TRBV6-1,-,TRBJ1-5,CASRAQEEGYQPQHF,TGTGCCAGCAGGGCACAGGAGGAGGGTTATCAGCCCCAGCATTTT
TRBV4-1,-,TRBJ1-1,CASSSQNNQGFFAEAFF,TGCGCCAGCAGCTCCCAAAACAACCAGGGGTTTTTCGCTGAAGCTTTCTTT
TRBV6-5,-,TRBJ2-7,CASSYNRDYEQYF,TGTGCCAGCAGTTACAACAGGGATTACGAGCAGTACTTC
TRBV9,TRBD2,TRBJ2-5,CASSVTAGGGETQYF,TGTGCCAGCAGCGTCACGGCGGGGGGTGGTGAGACCCAGTACTTC